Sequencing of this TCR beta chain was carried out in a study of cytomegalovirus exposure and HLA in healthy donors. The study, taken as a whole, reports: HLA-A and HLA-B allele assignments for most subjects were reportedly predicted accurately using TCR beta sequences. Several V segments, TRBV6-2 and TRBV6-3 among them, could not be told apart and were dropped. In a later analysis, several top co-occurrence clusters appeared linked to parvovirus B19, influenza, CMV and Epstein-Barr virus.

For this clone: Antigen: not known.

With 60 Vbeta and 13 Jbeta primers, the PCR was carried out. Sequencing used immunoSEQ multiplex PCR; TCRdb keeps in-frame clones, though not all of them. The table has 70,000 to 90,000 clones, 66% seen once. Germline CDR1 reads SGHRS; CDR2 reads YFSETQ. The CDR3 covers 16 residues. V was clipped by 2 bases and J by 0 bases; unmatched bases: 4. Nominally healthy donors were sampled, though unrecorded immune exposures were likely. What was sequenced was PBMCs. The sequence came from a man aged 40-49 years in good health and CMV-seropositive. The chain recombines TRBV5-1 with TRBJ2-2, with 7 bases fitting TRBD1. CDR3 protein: CASSLSGTANTGELFF. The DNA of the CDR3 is TGCGCCAGCAGCTTATCCGGGACAGCGAACACCGGGGAGCTGTTTTTT.